Only a few counts were recorded for the clone carrying this T cell receptor (beta chain). Its target is not known. This specimen comes from a study of T-cell memory formation after mild COVID-19. Overall study: TCR clusters mostly belonged to single donors. Whole-study results and caveats: Later expanders leaned toward CD4+, whereas clones contracting from day 15 to 85 were balanced CD4/CD8. Detection of some responders pre-infection suggested pre-existing cross-reactive memory T cells participated.

TCRdb ran MiXCR on the 5' RACE reads and lists one entry per CDR3 protein. The sample shows around 200,000 distinct CDR3 sequences, around 30% of them seen only once. The specimen was PBMCs or a T cell subset sorted from them (not recorded which). The receptor comes from an adult woman who had mild COVID-19 (a few samples of this study predate the infection). Cell type and time point are not known.

CDR3 protein: CSARERETQYF. CDR3 DNA sequence: TGCAGTGCTAGAGAGAGGGAGACCCAGTACTTC. The chain carries TRBV20-1 and TRBJ2-5, with D hard to call. Trimming cost V 0 bases and J 5 bases, with 4 bases left between them. CDR3 length: 11 residues. The germline V gene encodes CDR1 DFQATT and CDR2 SNEGSKA (reference sequence).